The 6 T cell receptor beta chains in this list originate from one sample, sequenced in a study of blood T cell repertoires in COVID-19. The table came from immunoSEQ multiplex PCR; TCRdb's copy has only in-frame clones and leaves some out. The sample holds under 250,000 clones, approximately 88% seen once. The sequenced sample consisted of PBMCs or T cells enriched from blood (not recorded which). These receptors all come from a woman in her twenties or thirties with acute COVID-19.

This rearrangement joins TRBV11-3 to TRBJ1-1; perhaps TRBD1 as D (5 bases). This CDR3 has 17 residues. The V and J ends lost 3 bases and 4 bases respectively, with 21 bases between them. From germline, CDR1 is SGHNT and CDR2 YENEEA. CDR3 loop: CASSLGYGQGQSTEAFF. CDR3 DNA sequence: TGTGCCAGCAGCTTGGGGTACGGGCAGGGCCAAAGCACTGAAGCTTTCTTT.

The chain is built from TRBV5-1 and TRBJ1-5; 7 nucleotides agree with TRBD1. Germline V gives CDR1 SGHRS, CDR2 YFSETQ. J gave up 6 bases and V 3 bases, and 9 bases lay outside the gene matches. CDR3 length equals 15 residues. The DNA of the CDR3 is TGCGCCAGCAGCTCCGAGGGGGCGAAGGGTCAGCCCCAGCATTTT. Encoded protein: CASSSEGAKGQPQHF.

This CDR3 is CASSSRGYSNQPQHF. CDR3 DNA: TGTGCCAGCAGTTCCAGGGGCTATAGCAATCAGCCCCAGCATTTT. The chain has TRBV27 and TRBJ1-5; a weak D match, TRBD1 (6 bases). The V gene's germline CDR1 is MNHEY and CDR2 SMNVEV (reference sequence). Trimming took off 4 bases at V and 0 bases at J, with 10 bases between the two ends. CDR3 length: 15 amino acids.

This clone occurred a few times. This chain uses TRBV28 with TRBJ1-3; possibly TRBD1 for D (5 bases). Germline-derived CDR1 and CDR2 are MDHEN and SYDVKM. The CDR3 extends over 15 amino acids. Trimming stripped 7 bases from V and 0 bases from J, with 13 bases between. The CDR3 loop reads CASTGGGTSGNTIYF. DNA for the CDR3: TGTGCCAGCACTGGGGGGGGGACCTCTGGAAACACCATATATTTT. Looking up the rest from reference TRBV28 and TRBJ1-3 gives the full variable domain: DVKVTQSSRYLVKRTGEKVFLECVQDMDHENMFWYRQDPGLGLRLIYFSYDVKMKEKGDIPEGYSVSREKKERFSLILESASTNQTSMYLCASTGGGTSGNTIYFGEGSWLTVV.

The chain uses TRBV3-1 (or the pseudogene TRBV3-2) and TRBJ1-4; 12 bases are a match to TRBD1. Trimming removed 4 bases from V and 5 bases from J; junction bases left unmatched: 8. The CDR3 loop spans 17 amino acids. Germline assignment: CDR1 LGHDT and CDR2 YNNKEL (reference sequence). CDR3 in amino acids: CASSPTGTGGENEKLFF. CDR3 in DNA: TGTGCCAGCAGCCCAACCGGGACAGGGGGCGAGAATGAAAAACTGTTTTTT.

The chain couples TRBV4-3 to TRBJ2-1; D not certain. V lost 0 bases and J 0 bases, leaving 12 bases between the germline ends. The length of the CDR3 is 17 residues. The germline CDR1 and CDR2 sequences are LGHNA and YSLEER. The CDR3: CASSQELSLSSYNEQFF. The CDR3 bases are TGCGCCAGCAGCCAAGAGCTAAGCTTGAGCTCCTACAATGAGCAGTTCTTC.